Below are 5 T cell receptor beta chains sequenced from a single sample in a study of blood T cell repertoires in COVID-19. This table comes from immunoSEQ multiplex PCR, and its TCRdb copy is limited to in-frame clones, with some not included. This table has some 270,000 clones, approximately 90% appearing once. Sequenced: PBMCs or T cells enriched from blood (not recorded which). All receptors derive from a man aged 35-49 years who had been exposed to COVID-19.

The chain employs TRBV7-2 and TRBJ2-2; TRBD1 aligns across 8 bases. V lost 6 bases, J lost 5 bases, and 11 bases stayed unmatched. Germline V lookup: CDR1 SGHTA, CDR2 FQGNSA. The CDR3 has 16 amino acids. The CDR3 DNA follows: TGTGCCAGCAGATCTCCCCGGACAGGGCAAACCGGGGAGCTGTTTTTT. Residues: CASRSPRTGQTGELFF.

The chain employs TRBV4-2 and TRBJ2-2; D is unclear. Trimming shortened V by 0 bases and J by 8 bases, and 4 bases separated the two germline ends. This CDR3 comprises 12 residues. From germline, CDR1 is LGHNA and CDR2 YNFKEQ. The CDR3 reads CASSQEAGELFF. The CDR3 DNA follows: TGTGCCAGCAGCCAAGAAGCGGGGGAGCTGTTTTTT.

The chain recombines TRBV19 with TRBJ2-3; D unclear. CDR3 size: 16 residues. The V gene lost 2 bases and the J gene lost 0 bases, with 12 bases spanning the gap. Germline CDR1 is LNHDA and CDR2 is SQIVND (reference sequence). As DNA, the CDR3 is TGTGCCAGTAGTATATCATGGAGCTTTAGCACAGATACGCAGTATTTT. It is translated as CASSISWSFSTDTQYF.

J is TRBJ2-2 and V is TRBV3-1 (or the pseudogene TRBV3-2); D gene ambiguous. CDR3 length: 18 residues. CDR1 LGHDT and CDR2 YNNKEL come from the germline V gene (reference sequence). The V gene lost 4 bases and the J gene lost 5 bases, with 23 bases spanning the gap. The CDR3 region has the DNA TGTGCCAGCAGCCTTCGCCAGTTGTTCGCTGCGCGGACCGGGGAGCTGTTTTTT. Encoded protein: CASSLRQLFAARTGELFF.

The rearrangement joins TRBV6-1 to TRBJ2-7; D might be TRBD2 (6 bases). Between the trimmed V and J ends, which lost 3 bases and 0 bases, there was a span of 12 bases. The CDR3 is 15 residues long. Germline lookup yields CDR1 MNHNS and CDR2 SASEGT. The CDR3 protein is CASSEGGDHSYEQYF. The CDR3 nucleotides read TGTGCCAGCAGTGAGGGCGGGGACCACTCCTACGAGCAGTACTTC.